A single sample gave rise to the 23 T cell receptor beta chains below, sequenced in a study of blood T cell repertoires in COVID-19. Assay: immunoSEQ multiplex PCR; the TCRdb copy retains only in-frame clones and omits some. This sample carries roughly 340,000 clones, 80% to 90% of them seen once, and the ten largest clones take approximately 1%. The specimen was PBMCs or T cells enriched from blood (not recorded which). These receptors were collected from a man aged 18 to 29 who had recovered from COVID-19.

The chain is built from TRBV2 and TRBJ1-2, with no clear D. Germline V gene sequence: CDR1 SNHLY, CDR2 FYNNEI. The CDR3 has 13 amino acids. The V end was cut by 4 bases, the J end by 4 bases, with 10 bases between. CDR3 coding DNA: TGTGCCAGCAGTGGAGGCGGACTCTATGGCTACACCTTC. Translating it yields CASSGGGLYGYTF.

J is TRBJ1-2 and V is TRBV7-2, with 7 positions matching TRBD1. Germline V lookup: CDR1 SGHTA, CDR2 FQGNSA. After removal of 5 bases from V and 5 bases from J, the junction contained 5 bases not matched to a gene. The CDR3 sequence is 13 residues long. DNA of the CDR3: TGTGCCAGCAGCCAGGACAGGAGATATGGCTACACCTTC. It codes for CASSQDRRYGYTF.

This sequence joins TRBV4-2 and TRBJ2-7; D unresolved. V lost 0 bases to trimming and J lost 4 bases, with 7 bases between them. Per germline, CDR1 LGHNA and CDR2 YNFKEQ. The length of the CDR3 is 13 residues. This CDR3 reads CASSQDLEYEQYF. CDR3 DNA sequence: TGTGCCAGCAGCCAAGATTTAGAGTACGAGCAGTACTTC.

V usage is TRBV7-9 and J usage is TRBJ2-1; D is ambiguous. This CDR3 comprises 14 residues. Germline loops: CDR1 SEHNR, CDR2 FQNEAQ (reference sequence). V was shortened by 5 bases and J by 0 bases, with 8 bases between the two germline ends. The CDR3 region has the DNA TGTGCCAGCAGCGGGCCAAGCTCCTACAATGAGCAGTTCTTC. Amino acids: CASSGPSSYNEQFF. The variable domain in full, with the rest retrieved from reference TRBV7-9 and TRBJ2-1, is DTGVSQNPRHKITKRGQNVTFRCDPISEHNRLYWYRQTLGQGPEFLTYFQNEAQLEKSRLLSDRFSAERPKGSFSTLEIQRTEQGDSAMYLCASSGPSSYNEQFFGPGTRLTVL.

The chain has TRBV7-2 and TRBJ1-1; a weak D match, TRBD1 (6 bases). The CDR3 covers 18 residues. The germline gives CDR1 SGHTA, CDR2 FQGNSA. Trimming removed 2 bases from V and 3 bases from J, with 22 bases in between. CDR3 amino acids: CASSLSPTRLGAYTEAFF. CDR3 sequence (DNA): TGTGCCAGCAGCTTATCTCCCACGCGGTTGGGGGCGTACACTGAAGCTTTCTTT.

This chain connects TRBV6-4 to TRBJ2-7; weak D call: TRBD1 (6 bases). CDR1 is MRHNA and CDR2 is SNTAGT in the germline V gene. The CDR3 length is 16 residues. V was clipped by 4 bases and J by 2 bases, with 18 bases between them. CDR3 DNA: TGTGCCAGCAGTGGATCAGTCCCAGGGGACACCTACGAGCAGTACTTC. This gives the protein CASSGSVPGDTYEQYF.

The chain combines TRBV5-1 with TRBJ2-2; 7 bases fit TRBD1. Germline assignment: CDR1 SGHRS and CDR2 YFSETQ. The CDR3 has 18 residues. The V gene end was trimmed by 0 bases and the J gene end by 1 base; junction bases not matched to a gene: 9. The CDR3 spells CASSLDAQGVRNTGELFF. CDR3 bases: TGCGCCAGCAGCTTGGACGCCCAGGGGGTGAGGAACACCGGGGAGCTGTTTTTT.

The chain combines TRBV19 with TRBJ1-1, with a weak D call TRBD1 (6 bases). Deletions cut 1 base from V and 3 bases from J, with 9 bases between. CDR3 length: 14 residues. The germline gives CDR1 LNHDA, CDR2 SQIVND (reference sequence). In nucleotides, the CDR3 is TGTGCCAGTAGTATAGGCTACAGGGACACTGAAGCTTTCTTT. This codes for CASSIGYRDTEAFF.

The CDR3: CASSGRDSESYEQYF. Written as DNA, the CDR3 is TGCGCCAGCAGCGGGCGGGACAGCGAATCCTACGAGCAGTACTTC. The chain employs TRBV5-1 and TRBJ2-7, with D perhaps TRBD1 (7 bases). V gave up 4 bases and J gave up 1 base, with 15 bases separating them. The V gene's germline CDR1 is SGHRS and CDR2 YFSETQ. The CDR3 loop spans 15 amino acids.

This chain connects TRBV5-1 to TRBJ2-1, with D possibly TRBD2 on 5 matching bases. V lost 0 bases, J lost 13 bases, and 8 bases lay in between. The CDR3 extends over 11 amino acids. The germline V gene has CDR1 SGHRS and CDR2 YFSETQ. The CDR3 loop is CASSLAAVQFF. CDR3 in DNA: TGCGCCAGCAGCTTGGCAGCGGTTCAGTTCTTC. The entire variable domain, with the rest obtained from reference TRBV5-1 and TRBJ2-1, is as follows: KAGVTQTPRYLIKTRGQQVTLSCSPISGHRSVSWYQQTPGQGLQFLFEYFSETQRNKGNFPGRFSGRQFSNSRSEMNVSTLELGDSALYLCASSLAAVQFFGPGTRLTVL.

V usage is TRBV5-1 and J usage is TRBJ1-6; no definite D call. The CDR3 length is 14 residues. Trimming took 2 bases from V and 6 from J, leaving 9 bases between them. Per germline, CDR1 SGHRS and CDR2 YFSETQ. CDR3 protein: CASSFSGPNSPLHF. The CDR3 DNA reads TGCGCCAGCAGCTTCAGCGGCCCTAATTCACCCCTCCACTTT.

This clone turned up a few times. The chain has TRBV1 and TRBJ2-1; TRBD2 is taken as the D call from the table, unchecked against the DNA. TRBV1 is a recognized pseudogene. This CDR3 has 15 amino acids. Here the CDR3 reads CTSSPSGGAYNEQFF. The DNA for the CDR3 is TGCACCAGCAGCCCTAGCGGGGGGGCCTACAATGAGCAGTTCTTC.

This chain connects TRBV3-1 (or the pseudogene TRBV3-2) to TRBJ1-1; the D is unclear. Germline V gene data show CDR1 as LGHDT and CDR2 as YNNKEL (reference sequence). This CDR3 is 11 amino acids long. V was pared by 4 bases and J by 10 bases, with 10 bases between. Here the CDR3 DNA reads TGTGCCAGCAGCCTGGTTACGGGAGCTTTCTTT. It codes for CASSLVTGAFF.

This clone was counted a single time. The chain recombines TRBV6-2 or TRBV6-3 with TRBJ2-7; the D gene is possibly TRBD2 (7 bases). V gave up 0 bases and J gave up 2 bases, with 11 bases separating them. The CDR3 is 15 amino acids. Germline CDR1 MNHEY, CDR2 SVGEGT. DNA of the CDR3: TGTGCCAGCAGTTACTCGAGGGGGAGGGCCTACGAGCAGTACTTC. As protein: CASSYSRGRAYEQYF.

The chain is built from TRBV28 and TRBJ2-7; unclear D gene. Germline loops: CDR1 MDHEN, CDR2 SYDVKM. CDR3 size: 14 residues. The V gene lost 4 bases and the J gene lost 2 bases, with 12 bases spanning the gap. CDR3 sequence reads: CASSSHGQAYEQYF. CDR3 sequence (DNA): TGTGCCAGCAGTTCTCATGGGCAGGCCTACGAGCAGTACTTC.

The CDR3 region is CASSLHLDRVWGWCQETQYF. The CDR3 DNA is TGTGCCAGCAGCCTTCACCTTGACAGGGTTTGGGGTTGGTGCCAAGAGACCCAGTACTTC. This chain links TRBV3-1 (or the pseudogene TRBV3-2) with TRBJ2-5; TRBD1 matches 7 bases. The germline gives CDR1 LGHDT, CDR2 YNNKEL (reference sequence). The trim removed 4 bases at V and 1 base at J, leaving 21 bases unmatched. The CDR3 sequence is 20 residues long.

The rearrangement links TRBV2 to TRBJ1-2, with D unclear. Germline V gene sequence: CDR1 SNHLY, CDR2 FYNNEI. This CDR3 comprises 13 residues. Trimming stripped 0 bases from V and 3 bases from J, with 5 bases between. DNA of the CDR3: TGTGCCAGCAGTGAAGCAGCCGACTATGGCTACACCTTC. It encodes CASSEAADYGYTF.

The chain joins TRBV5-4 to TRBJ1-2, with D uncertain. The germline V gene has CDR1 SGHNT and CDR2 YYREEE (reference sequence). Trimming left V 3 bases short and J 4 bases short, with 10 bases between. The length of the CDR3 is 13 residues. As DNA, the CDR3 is TGTGCCAGCAGCTCCGACGGACTCTATGGCTACACCTTC. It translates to CASSSDGLYGYTF.

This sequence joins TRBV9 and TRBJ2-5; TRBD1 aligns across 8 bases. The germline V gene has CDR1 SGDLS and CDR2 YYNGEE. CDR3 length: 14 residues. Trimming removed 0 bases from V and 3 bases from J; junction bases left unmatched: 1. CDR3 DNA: TGTGCCAGCAGCGTAGCAGGGGGCGAAGAGACCCAGTACTTC. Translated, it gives CASSVAGGEETQYF.

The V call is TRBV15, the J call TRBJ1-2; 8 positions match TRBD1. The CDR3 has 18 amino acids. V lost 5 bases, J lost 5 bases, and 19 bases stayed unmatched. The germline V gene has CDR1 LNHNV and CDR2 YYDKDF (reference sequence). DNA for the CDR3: TGTGCCACCAGCCTCAGGGTTGGGACAGGTGGTGCTCGGTATGGCTACACCTTC. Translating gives CATSLRVGTGGARYGYTF.

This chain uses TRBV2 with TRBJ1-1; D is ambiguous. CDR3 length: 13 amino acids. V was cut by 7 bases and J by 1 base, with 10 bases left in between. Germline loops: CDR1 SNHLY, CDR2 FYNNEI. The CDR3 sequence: CASISQPNTEAFF. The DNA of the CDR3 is TGTGCCAGCATATCACAGCCGAACACTGAAGCTTTCTTT.

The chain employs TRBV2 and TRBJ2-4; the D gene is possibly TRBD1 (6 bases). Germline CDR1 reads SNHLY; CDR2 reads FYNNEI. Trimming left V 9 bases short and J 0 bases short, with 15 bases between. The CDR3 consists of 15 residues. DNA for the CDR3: TGTGCCAGTCAAAGGGACAAACTAGCCAAAAACATTCAGTACTTC. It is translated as CASQRDKLAKNIQYF.

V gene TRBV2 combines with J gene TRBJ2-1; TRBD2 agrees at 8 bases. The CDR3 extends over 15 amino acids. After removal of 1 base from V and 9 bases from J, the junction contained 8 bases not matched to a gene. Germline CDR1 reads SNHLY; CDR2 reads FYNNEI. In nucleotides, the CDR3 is TGTGCCAGCAGTGAAGAGGGACTAGGTCGGGGTGAGCAGTTCTTC. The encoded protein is CASSEEGLGRGEQFF.